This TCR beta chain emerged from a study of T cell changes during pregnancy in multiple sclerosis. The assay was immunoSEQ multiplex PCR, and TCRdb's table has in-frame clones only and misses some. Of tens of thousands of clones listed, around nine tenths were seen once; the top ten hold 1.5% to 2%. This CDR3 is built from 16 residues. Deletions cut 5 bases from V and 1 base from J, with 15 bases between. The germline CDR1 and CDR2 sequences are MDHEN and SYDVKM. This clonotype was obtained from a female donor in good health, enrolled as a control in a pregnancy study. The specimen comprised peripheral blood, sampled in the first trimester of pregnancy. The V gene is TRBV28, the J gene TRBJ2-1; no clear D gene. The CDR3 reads CASSPLFGESYNEQFF. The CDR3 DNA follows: TGTGCCAGCAGTCCCCTATTTGGTGAATCCTACAATGAGCAGTTCTTC.